The 8 T cell receptor beta chains given below trace back to one sample, sequenced in a study of blood T cells in healthy people across ages. Through a sample-barcoded 5' primer and a J-beta primer mix, a second PCR was run for roughly 7 to 12 cycles. Via MiXCR, TCRdb re-called the 5' RACE reads, giving one row per CDR3 protein. The table includes about 1,800,000 distinct CDR3 sequences, roughly 27% detected once. Sample: blood. Receptors were obtained from a woman aged 25 to 45 in good health.

This clonotype was picked up a small number of times. One end of the junction is discordant with germline, which a read error may explain. The rearrangement uses TRBV3-1 and TRBJ2-4; perhaps TRBD2 as D (6 bases). This CDR3 has 13 residues. Germline values: CDR1 LGHDT, CDR2 YNNKEL (reference sequence). CDR3 loop: CACSPRGRHIQYF. The CDR3, as DNA: TGTGCCTGCAGCCCCCGGGGGAGGCACATTCAGTACTTC.

For this clonotype: A read error is possible here, since a much larger clone lies one base away. The CDR3 sequence is CASSIREAENIQYF. Written as DNA, the CDR3 is TGTGCCAGCAGTATCCGGGAAGCAGAGAACATTCAGTACTTC. The chain has TRBV12-3 or TRBV12-4 and TRBJ2-4; the D gene is possibly TRBD2 (5 bases). The CDR3 runs to 14 residues. Trimming cost V 5 bases and J 7 bases, with 15 bases left between them.

This clonotype came up many times. DNA for the CDR3: TGCGCCAGCAGCTTGTATGACAAAAACATTCAGTACTTC. Encoded protein: CASSLYDKNIQYF. The chain couples TRBV5-1 to TRBJ2-4; D remains ambiguous. The germline V gene encodes CDR1 SGHRS and CDR2 YFSETQ. Trimming took 1 base from V and 3 from J, leaving 5 bases between them. The CDR3 has 13 amino acids.

This clonotype appeared many times. The chain carries TRBV20-1 and TRBJ1-5, with D perhaps matching TRBD1 (5 bases). The CDR3 consists of 14 residues. V lost 2 bases to trimming and J lost 4 bases, with 12 bases between them. Germline-derived CDR1 and CDR2 are DFQATT and SNEGSKA (reference sequence). CDR3 loop: CSARRRAGNQPQHF. In DNA form, the CDR3 reads TGCAGTGCTAGAAGGCGGGCAGGGAATCAGCCCCAGCATTTT.

The rearrangement links TRBV5-1 to TRBJ2-1; TRBD1 matches at 10 bases. Trimming removed 4 bases from V and 6 bases from J; junction bases left unmatched: 4. CDR3 length: 14 residues. The V gene's germline CDR1 is SGHRS and CDR2 YFSETQ. Here the CDR3 reads CASSGRTGGNEQFF. CDR3 coding DNA: TGCGCCAGCAGCGGGAGGACAGGGGGCAATGAGCAGTTCTTC.

CDR3: CASSLGSTPSEETQYF. The CDR3 DNA is TGTGCCAGCAGCTTAGGTTCGACACCTTCGGAAGAGACCCAGTACTTC. This chain joins TRBV11-3 and TRBJ2-5; D gene ambiguous. Germline assignment: CDR1 SGHNT and CDR2 YENEEA. The CDR3 is made up of 16 amino acids. Trimming pared 1 base from V and 3 bases from J, leaving 15 bases between.

This clonotype has ten or more counts. The chain uses TRBV6-4 and TRBJ1-5; TRBD1 matches at 8 bases. Germline trimming cut 6 bases from V and 7 bases from J; bases unmatched to any gene: 11. Per the germline V gene, CDR1 is MRHNA and CDR2 is SNTAGT. This CDR3 has 15 amino acids. CDR3 DNA sequence: TGTGCCAGCAGACCATCGGACAGGGCGGAACAGCCCCAGCATTTT. Translated: CASRPSDRAEQPQHF.

Regarding this clonotype: At one end the junction does not follow the germline gene, possibly because of a read error. V and J are TRBV7-2 and TRBJ2-7; no clear D. Germline loops: CDR1 SGHTA, CDR2 FQGNSA. There are 11 residues in the CDR3. The CDR3, as DNA: TGTGCCAGCAGATTAGATTACGAGCAGTACTTC. Encoded protein: CASRLDYEQYF.